These T cell receptor beta chains were read from a single sample in a study of CD8+CD57+ T cells in acquired aplastic anemia. TCRdb processed the reads anew with MiXCR; each CDR3 protein has one entry. The sample records about 200,000 distinct CDR3 sequences, about a third being singletons. Sequencing was carried out using sorted CD4+, CD8+, or CD8+CD57+ T cells (not recorded which) from PBMCs. These receptors came from a human donor in good health, serving as a control. Both conserved end residues are part of each CDR3. A D gene is named only where the DNA matches it firmly. The size entry is marked missing in some rows and otherwise reads once, few, many or a size class.

J gene,D gene,V gene,clone size,CDR3 DNA,CDR3 protein
TRBJ2-3,TRBD2,TRBV20-1,many,TGCAGTGCTAGAGATCCTCGACTAGCGGGAGGTGTGCATACGCAGTATTTT,CSARDPRLAGGVHTQYF
TRBJ1-1,.,TRBV3-1,few,TGTGCCAGCAGCCAACTCCGTGCAAGTGAAGCTTTCTTT,CASSQLRASEAFF
TRBJ1-2,.,TRBV29-1,.,TGCAGCGTCGAAGACAGGAATTATGGCTACACCTTC,CSVEDRNYGYTF
TRBJ2-3,.,TRBV6-6,.,TGTGCCAGCACCCGAAGGGAAGTGGACCCGCAGTATTTT,CASTRREVDPQYF
TRBJ2-1,.,TRBV11-2,few,TGTGCCAGCAGCTTAGGGGGACACCCGCCCTACAATGAGCAGTTCTTC,CASSLGGHPPYNEQFF
TRBJ2-5,TRBD2,TRBV4-2,many,TGTGCCAGCAGCCAAGGGGCTAGCGGGGGCGGAGAGACCCAGTACTTC,CASSQGASGGGETQYF
TRBJ1-2,.,TRBV15,many,TGTGCCACCAGCAGTACCGGGGACTATGGCTACACCTTC,CATSSTGDYGYTF
TRBJ2-7,TRBD1,TRBV2,few,TGTGCCAGCAGTGACGGGACAGGGACATACGAGCAGTACTTC,CASSDGTGTYEQYF
TRBJ2-5,.,TRBV20-1,many,TGCAGTGCTAGTTACAAGGGACGGGAGACCCAGTACTTC,CSASYKGRETQYF
TRBJ2-5,.,TRBV5-1,few,TGCGCCAGCAGCTTGGGACGGCCCCAAGAGACCCAGTACTTC,CASSLGRPQETQYF
TRBJ1-1,.,TRBV5-4,.,TGTGCCAGCAGCCCCCGCCGGGAGGACACTGAAGCTTTCTTT,CASSPRREDTEAFF
TRBJ1-1,.,TRBV19,.,TGTGCCAGTAGTATCGAGGATAACACTGAAGCTTTCTTT,CASSIEDNTEAFF
TRBJ1-1,TRBD1,TRBV9,many,TGTGCCAGCAGCGCCGGGACAGAGAACACTGAAGCTTTCTTT,CASSAGTENTEAFF